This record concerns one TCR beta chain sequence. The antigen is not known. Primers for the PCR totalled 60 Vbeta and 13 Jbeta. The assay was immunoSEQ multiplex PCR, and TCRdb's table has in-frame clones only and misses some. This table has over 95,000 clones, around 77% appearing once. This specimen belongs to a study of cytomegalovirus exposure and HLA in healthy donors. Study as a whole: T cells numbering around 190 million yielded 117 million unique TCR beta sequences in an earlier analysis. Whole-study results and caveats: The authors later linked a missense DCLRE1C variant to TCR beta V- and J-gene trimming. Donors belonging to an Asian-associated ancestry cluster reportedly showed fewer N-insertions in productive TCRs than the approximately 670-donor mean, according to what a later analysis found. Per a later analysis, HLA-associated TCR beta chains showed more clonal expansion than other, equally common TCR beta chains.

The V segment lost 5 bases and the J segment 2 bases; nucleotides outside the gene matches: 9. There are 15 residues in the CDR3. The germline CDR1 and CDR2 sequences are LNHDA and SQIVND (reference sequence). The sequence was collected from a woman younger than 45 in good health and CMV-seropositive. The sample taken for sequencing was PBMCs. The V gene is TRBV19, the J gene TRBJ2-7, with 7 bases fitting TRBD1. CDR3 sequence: CASSPDRTGAYEQYF. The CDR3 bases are TGTGCCAGTAGTCCAGATCGGACAGGTGCCTACGAGCAGTACTTC.